The T cell receptor (beta chain) under discussion was sequenced for a study of T cells after yellow fever vaccination (dated by TCRdb to the late 2010s). With regard to the full study: Libraries from fractions with low cell numbers were prepared with the SMART-Seq v4 Ultra Low Input RNA kit. To track T-cell clones before and after primary and booster YFV17D yellow fever vaccination, bulk TCR alpha and beta repertoires were sequenced longitudinally. The cohort comprised two healthy male donors, one aged 18 to 30 and one aged 30 to 40 years. Blood samples were taken at several timepoints before and after primary and secondary immunization, and bulk PBMC replicates and cell subsets were isolated.

On the study overall, not on this receptor specifically: Most clones expanded after primary vaccination (approximately 96% of CD4 and about 85% of CD8) were re-detected after the booster, suggesting that broad memory maintenance occurred. FACS-sorted repertoires could contain abundant contaminating clonotypes from the bulk population, so computational filtering was required. A small fraction of clonotypes showed up in both the CD4 and CD8 compartments, probably as a result of convergent recombination. The study included only a couple of donors, which limits how far the findings can be generalized. The secondary T-cell response was found to be weaker but faster than the primary response, with a peak reached on day 5 rather than on day 15.

TCR cDNA was synthesized by 5'RACE template switching, through which a universal primer site and unique molecular identifiers were introduced. Priming of cDNA synthesis was performed from both the TCR alpha and TCR beta constant segments. Libraries were amplified in two PCR steps, with sample barcodes and sequencing adapters added in the second step. Libraries were sequenced on Illumina HiSeq 2500 (2x100 bp) or NovaSeq (2x150 bp). The original methods were these. Reads were demultiplexed and collapsed into UMI consensus sequences with MIGEC, and V(D)J alignment was performed with MiXCR. Clonotypes responding to the vaccine were identified with edgeR on replicate PBMC samples, with the criteria of FDR below 0.01 and a log2 fold change above 5 up to day 15. CD4 or CD8 identity was assigned to each bulk clonotype according to whether the clonotype was present at higher abundance in the sequenced CD4 repertoire or the sequenced CD8 repertoire. TCRdb redid the processing of the public reads, applying fastp at Q25 and MiXCR, and retained in-frame beta chains. Rows with a matching CDR3 protein are joined into one entry that keeps the most common DNA and genes. The authors' filters were not applied to this entry. This sample holds nearly 350,000 distinct CDR3 sequences; 8% to 9.5% were observed only once. The ten largest clonotypes hold around 17% of the sample.

This clonotype was recorded a few times. Its antigen target is currently unknown. No much larger clonotype is one base removed from it; base qualities were not supplied. The CDR3 measures 16 amino acids from cysteine to phenylalanine. The sequence is cut down to CDR3 DNA, 48 bases in frame from base 1. Germline trimming amounts to 10 bases on V and 2 bases on J, with 6 as the count of junction bases outside the gene matches. Per the germline V gene, MGHDK is the CDR1 and SYGVNS is the CDR2. This sample's treatment or condition label indicates: live attenuated yellow fever vaccine strain. Two biological replicates of bulk PBMCs were collected at each blood-draw timepoint. PBMCs were isolated from peripheral blood using a standard Ficoll-Paque protocol. TriZol was used to extract RNA from bulk PBMCs, CD4 and CD8 fractions, and dextramer-positive and dextramer-negative fractions.

The chain employs TRBV25-1 and TRBJ2-1, with 15 junctional bases fitting TRBD2. This receptor was identified in a man between 18 and 35 years old who received the YFV17D yellow fever vaccine. Source: PBMCs, taken about 41 days after the first yellow fever vaccination. The CDR3 corresponds to CATWGTSGGTYNEQFF. The nucleotides read TGTGCCACCTGGGGGACTAGCGGGGGGACCTACAATGAGCAGTTCTTC.